The sample holds many counts of the clone carrying this TCR beta chain. The ends were cut back, 4 bases at V and 4 bases at J, with 14 bases in the middle. There are 14 residues in the CDR3. The germline gives CDR1 SGDLS, CDR2 YYNGEE. Every TCR cDNA molecule carried a tag that served as a unique molecular identifier. One entry per CDR3 protein results from TCRdb running MiXCR on the 5' RACE reads. The sample includes approximately 13,000 distinct CDR3 sequences, 11% to 15% of them seen just once. This sample stems from a study of spatial heterogeneity in lung cancer. Time point in this sample: sample taken at primary tumor resection. From tumor, nontumor lung or frozen PBMC, whole RNA was taken unsorted for sequencing.

Material: PBMCs, obtained at surgery. This chain uses TRBV9 with TRBJ2-5; D possibly corresponds to TRBD2 (6 bases). The clonotype comes from a male donor with early-stage non-small cell lung cancer. CDR3 DNA: TGTGCCAGCAGCTACGGCGGGACGGTAGAGACCCAGTACTTC. Amino acids: CASSYGGTVETQYF.